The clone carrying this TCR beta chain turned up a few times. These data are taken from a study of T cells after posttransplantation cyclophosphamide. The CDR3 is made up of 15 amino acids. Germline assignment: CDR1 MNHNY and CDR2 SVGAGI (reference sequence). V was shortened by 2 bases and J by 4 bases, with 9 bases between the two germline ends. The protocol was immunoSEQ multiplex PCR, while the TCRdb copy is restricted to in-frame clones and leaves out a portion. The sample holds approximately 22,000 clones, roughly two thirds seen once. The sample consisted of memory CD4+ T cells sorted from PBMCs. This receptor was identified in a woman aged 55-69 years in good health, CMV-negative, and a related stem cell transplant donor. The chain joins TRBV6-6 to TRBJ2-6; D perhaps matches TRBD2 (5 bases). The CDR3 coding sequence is TGTGCCAGCAGTTACGAACGGAGGGGGGCCAACGTCCTGACTTTC. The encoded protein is CASSYERRGANVLTF.